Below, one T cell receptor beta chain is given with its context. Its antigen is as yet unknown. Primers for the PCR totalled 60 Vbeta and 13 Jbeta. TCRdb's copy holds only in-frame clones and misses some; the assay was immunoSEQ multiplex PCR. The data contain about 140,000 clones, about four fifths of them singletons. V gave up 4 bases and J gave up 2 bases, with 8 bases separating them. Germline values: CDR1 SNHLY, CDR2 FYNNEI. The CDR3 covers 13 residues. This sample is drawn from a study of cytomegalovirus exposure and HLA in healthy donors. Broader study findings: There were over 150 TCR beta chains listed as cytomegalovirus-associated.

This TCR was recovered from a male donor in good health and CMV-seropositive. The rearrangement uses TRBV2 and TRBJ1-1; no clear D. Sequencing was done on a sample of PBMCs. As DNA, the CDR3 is TGTGCCAGCAGTGTGCTAAGCAACACTGAAGCTTTCTTT. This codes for CASSVLSNTEAFF.